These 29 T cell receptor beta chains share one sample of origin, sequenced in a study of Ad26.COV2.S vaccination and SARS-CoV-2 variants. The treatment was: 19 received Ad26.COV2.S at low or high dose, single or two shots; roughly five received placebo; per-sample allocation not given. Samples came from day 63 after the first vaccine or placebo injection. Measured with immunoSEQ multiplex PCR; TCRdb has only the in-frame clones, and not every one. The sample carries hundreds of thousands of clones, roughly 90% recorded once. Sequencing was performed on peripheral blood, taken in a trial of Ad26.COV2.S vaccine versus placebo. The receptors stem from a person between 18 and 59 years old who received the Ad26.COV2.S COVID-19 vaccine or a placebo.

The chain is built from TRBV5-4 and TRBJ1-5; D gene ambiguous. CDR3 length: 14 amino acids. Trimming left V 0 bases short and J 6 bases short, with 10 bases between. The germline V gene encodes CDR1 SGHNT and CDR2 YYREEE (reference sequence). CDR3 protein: CASSLGLNGQPQHF. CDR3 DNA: TGTGCCAGCAGCTTGGGTCTGAATGGTCAGCCCCAGCATTTT.

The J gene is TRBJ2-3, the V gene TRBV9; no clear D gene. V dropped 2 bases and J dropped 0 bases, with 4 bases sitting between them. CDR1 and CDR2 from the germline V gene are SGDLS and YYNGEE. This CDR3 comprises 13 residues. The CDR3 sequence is CASSVGSTDTQYF. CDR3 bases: TGTGCCAGCAGCGTCGGCAGCACAGATACGCAGTATTTT.

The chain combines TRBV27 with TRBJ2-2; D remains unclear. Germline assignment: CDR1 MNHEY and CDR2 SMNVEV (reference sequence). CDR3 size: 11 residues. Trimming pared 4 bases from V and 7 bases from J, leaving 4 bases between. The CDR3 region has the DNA TGTGCCAGCAGTTATGGCGGGGAGCTGTTTTTT. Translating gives CASSYGGELFF.

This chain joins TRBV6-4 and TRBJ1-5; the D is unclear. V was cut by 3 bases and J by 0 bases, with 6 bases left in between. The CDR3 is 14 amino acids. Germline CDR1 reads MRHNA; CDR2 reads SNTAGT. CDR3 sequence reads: CASSETLSNQPQHF. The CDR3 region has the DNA TGTGCCAGCAGTGAGACACTTAGCAATCAGCCCCAGCATTTT.

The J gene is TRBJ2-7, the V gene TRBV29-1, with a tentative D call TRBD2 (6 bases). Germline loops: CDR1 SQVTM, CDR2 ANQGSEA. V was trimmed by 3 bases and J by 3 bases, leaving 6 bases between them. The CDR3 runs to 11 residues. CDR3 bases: TGCAGCGTTGACGGGAGCTACGAGCAGTACTTC. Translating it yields CSVDGSYEQYF.

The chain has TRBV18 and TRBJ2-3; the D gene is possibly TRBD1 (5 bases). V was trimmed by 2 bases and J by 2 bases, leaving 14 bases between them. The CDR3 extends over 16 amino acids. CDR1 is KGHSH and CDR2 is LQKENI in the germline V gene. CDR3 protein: CASSPGAQGYTDTQYF. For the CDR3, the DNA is TGTGCCAGCTCACCAGGGGCGCAGGGCTACACAGATACGCAGTATTTT. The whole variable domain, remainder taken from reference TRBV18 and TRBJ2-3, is NAGVMQNPRHLVRRRGQEARLRCSPMKGHSHVYWYRQLPEEGLKFMVYLQKENIIDESGMPKERFSAEFPKEGPSILRIQQVVRGDSAAYFCASSPGAQGYTDTQYFGPGTRLTVL.

This CDR3 reads CASSRGQATNEKLFF. The CDR3 region has the DNA TGTGCCAGCAGCCGCGGACAAGCCACTAATGAAAAACTGTTTTTT. The chain has TRBV14 and TRBJ1-4, with D perhaps matching TRBD1 (5 bases). CDR3 length: 15 residues. V dropped 4 bases and J dropped 2 bases, with 11 bases sitting between them. Germline loops: CDR1 SGHDN, CDR2 FVKESK.

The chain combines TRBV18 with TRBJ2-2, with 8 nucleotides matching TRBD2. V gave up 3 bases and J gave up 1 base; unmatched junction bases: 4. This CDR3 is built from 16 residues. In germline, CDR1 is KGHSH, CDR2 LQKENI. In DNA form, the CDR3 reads TGTGCCAGCTCACCTAGGCTAGCGGGGAACACCGGGGAGCTGTTTTTT. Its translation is CASSPRLAGNTGELFF. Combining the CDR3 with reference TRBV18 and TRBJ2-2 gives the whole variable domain NAGVMQNPRHLVRRRGQEARLRCSPMKGHSHVYWYRQLPEEGLKFMVYLQKENIIDESGMPKERFSAEFPKEGPSILRIQQVVRGDSAAYFCASSPRLAGNTGELFFGEGSRLTVL.

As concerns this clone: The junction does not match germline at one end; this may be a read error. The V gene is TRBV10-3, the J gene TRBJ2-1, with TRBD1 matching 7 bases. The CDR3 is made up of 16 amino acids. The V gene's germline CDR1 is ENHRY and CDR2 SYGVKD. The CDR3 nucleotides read TGTGCCATCAGTGAACCGGGACAGATCTCCCACAATGAGCAGTTCTTC. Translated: CAISEPGQISHNEQFF.

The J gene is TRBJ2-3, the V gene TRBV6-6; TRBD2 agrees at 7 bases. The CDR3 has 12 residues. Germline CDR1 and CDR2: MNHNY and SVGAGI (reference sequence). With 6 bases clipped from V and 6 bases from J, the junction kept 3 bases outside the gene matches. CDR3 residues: CASRLASDTQYF. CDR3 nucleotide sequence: TGTGCCAGCAGACTAGCGAGCGATACGCAGTATTTT.

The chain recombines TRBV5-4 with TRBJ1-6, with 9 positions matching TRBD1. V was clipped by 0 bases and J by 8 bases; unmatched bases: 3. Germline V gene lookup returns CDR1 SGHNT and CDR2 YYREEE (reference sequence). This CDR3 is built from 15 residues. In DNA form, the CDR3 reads TGTGCCAGCAGCTTGGGGGACAGGGCGGATTCACCCCTCCACTTT. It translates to CASSLGDRADSPLHF. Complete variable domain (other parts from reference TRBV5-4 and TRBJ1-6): ETGVTQSPTHLIKTRGQQVTLRCSSQSGHNTVSWYQQALGQGPQFIFQYYREEENGRGNFPPRFSGLQFPNYSSELNVNALELDDSALYLCASSLGDRADSPLHFGNGTRLTVT.

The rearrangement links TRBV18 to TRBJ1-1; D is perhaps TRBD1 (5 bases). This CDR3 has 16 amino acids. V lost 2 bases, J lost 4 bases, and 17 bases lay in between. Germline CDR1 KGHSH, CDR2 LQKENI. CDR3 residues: CASSPGRGPSGTEAFF. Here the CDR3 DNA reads TGTGCCAGCTCACCAGGTAGGGGACCGAGTGGCACTGAAGCTTTCTTT.

The CDR3 DNA is TGTGCCAGCAGTGAATTGAACAGGGGAAGATACGAGCAGTACTTC. This codes for CASSELNRGRYEQYF. The V call is TRBV25-1, the J call TRBJ2-7; 7 nucleotides agree with TRBD1. Germline V gene lookup returns CDR1 MGHDK and CDR2 SYGVNS. The CDR3 loop spans 15 amino acids. The ends lost 1 base at V and 4 bases at J; junction bases unmatched: 7.

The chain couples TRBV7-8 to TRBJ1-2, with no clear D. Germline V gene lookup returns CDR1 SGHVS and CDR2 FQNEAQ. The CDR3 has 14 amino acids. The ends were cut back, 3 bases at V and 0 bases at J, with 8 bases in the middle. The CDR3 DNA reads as TGTGCCAGCAGCTTTGAGAGAGCTAACTATGGCTACACCTTC. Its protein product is CASSFERANYGYTF.

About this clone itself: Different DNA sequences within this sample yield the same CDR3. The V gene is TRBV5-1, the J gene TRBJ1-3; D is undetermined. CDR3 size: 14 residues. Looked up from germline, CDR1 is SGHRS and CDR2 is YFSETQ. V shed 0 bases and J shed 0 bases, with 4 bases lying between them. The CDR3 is CASSLEGSGNTIYF. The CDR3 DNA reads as TGCGCCAGCAGCTTGGAGGGCTCTGGAAACACCATATATTTT.

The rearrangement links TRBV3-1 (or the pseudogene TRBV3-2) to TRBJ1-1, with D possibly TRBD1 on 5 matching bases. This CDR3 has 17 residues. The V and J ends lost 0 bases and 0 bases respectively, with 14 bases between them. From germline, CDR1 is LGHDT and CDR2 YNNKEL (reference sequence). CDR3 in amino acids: CASSQDYRRGMNTEAFF. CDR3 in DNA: TGTGCCAGCAGCCAAGACTATCGGCGGGGCATGAACACTGAAGCTTTCTTT.

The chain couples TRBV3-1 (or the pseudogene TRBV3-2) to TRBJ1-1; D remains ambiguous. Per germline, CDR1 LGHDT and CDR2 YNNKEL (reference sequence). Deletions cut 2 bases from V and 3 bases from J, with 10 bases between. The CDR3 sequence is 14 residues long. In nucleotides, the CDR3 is TGTGCCAGCAGCCAAAGGGAGATCGACACTGAAGCTTTCTTT. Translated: CASSQREIDTEAFF.

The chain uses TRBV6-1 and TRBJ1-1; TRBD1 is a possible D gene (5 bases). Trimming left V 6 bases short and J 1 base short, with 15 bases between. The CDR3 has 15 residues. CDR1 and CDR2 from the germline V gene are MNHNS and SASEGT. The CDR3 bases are TGTGCCAGCAGCCGCCCCCCGGGGGAGAACACTGAAGCTTTCTTT. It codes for CASSRPPGENTEAFF.

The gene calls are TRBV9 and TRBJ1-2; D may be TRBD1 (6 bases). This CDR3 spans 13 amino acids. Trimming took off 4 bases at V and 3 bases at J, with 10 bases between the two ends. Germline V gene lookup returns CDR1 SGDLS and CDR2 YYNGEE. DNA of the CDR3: TGTGCCAGCAGCCCGACAGGATACTATGGCTACACCTTC. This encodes CASSPTGYYGYTF.

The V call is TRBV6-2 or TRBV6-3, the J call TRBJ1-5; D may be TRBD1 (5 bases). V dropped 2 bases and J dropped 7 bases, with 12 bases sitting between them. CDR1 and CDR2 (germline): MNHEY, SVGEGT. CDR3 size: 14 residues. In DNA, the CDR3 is TGTGCCAGCAGTTACGGGGGGAACGGCCAGCCCCAGCATTTT. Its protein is CASSYGGNGQPQHF.

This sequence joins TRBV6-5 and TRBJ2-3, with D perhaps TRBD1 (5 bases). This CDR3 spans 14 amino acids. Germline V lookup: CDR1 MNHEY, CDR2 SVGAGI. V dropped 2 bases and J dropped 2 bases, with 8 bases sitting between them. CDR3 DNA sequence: TGTGCCAGCAGTTACCAGGGAACCACAGATACGCAGTATTTT. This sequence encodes CASSYQGTTDTQYF.

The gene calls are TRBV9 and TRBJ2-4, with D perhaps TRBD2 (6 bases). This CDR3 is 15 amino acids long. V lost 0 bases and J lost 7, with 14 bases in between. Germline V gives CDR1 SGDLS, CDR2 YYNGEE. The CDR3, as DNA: TGTGCCAGCAGCGTAGAGGGACTTCCGAGGAACATTCAGTACTTC. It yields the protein CASSVEGLPRNIQYF.

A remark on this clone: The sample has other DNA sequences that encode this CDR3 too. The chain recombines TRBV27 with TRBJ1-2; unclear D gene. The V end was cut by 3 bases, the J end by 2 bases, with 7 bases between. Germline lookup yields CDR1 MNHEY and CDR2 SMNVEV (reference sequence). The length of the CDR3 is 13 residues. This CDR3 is CASSFGLNYGYTF. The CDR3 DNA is TGTGCCAGCAGTTTTGGACTAAACTATGGCTACACCTTC.

In nucleotides, the CDR3 is TGTGCCACAATGGGCCGGGACAGCTACGAGCAGTACTTC. Translation: CATMGRDSYEQYF. V is TRBV10-3 and J is TRBJ2-7, with TRBD1 identical over 7 bases. This CDR3 comprises 13 residues. With V trimmed by 10 bases and J by 3 bases, 9 bases remained unmatched. Germline loops: CDR1 ENHRY, CDR2 SYGVKD.

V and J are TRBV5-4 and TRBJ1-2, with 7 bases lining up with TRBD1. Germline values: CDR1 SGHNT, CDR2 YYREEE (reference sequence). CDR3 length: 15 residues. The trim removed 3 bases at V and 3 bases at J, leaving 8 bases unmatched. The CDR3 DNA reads TGTGCCAGCAGCTGGCCCGGGACAGCTGACTATGGCTACACCTTC. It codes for CASSWPGTADYGYTF.

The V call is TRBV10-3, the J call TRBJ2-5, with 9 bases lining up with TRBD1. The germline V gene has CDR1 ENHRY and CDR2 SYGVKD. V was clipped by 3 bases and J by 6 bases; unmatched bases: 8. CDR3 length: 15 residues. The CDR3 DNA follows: TGTGCCATCAGTGAACCGGACAGGGGAGCAAAGACCCAGTACTTC. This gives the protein CAISEPDRGAKTQYF.

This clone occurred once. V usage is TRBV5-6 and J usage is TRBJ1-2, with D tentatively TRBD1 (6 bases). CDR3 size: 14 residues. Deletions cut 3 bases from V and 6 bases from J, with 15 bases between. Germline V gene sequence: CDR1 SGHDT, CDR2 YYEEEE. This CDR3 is CASSSWGGANGYTF. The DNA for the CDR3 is TGTGCCAGCAGCTCATGGGGGGGCGCCAATGGCTACACCTTC. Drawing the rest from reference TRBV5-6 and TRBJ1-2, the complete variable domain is DAGVTQSPTHLIKTRGQQVTLRCSPKSGHDTVSWYQQALGQGPQFIFQYYEEEERQRGNFPDRFSGHQFPNYSSELNVNALLLGDSALYLCASSSWGGANGYTFGSGTRLTVV.

The CDR3 region is CASSPPGSYGYTF. DNA of the CDR3: TGTGCCAGCAGCCCCCCGGGGAGCTATGGCTACACCTTC. The chain carries TRBV5-5 and TRBJ1-2; D is uncertain. Germline V gene sequence: CDR1 SGHKS, CDR2 YYEKEE (reference sequence). The ends were cut back, 4 bases at V and 4 bases at J, with 11 bases in the middle. The CDR3 covers 13 residues. The complete variable domain, with remaining parts taken from reference TRBV5-5 and TRBJ1-2, reads DAGVTQSPTHLIKTRGQQVTLRCSPISGHKSVSWYQQVLGQGPQFIFQYYEKEERGRGNFPDRFSARQFPNYSSELNVNALLLGDSALYLCASSPPGSYGYTFGSGTRLTVV.

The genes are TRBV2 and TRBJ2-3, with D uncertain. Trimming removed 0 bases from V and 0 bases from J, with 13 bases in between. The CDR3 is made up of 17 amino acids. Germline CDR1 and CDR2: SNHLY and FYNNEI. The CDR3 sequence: CASSEARAAPSTDTQYF. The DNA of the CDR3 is TGTGCCAGCAGTGAAGCCCGGGCGGCCCCTAGCACAGATACGCAGTATTTT.